Listed below are T cell receptor beta chains from one sample, sequenced in a study of blood T cell repertoires in COVID-19. TCRdb's table, derived via immunoSEQ multiplex PCR, lists solely in-frame clones and lacks some. The table shows some 200,000 clones, with 88% occurring only once. Sequenced input: peripheral blood. The receptors originated from a man aged 18 to 29 with active or convalescent COVID-19. The CDR3 runs from the conserved cysteine through the conserved F or W. A D gene is named only where the DNA matches it firmly. Expanded clones get a size class; other rows say once, few or many, or leave the size out.

v_call: TRBV9; d_call: TRBD1; j_call: TRBJ1-6; clone_size: NA; cdr3_nt: TGTGCCAGCAGCGGAAGGGGGCAGAGCTCCTATAATTCACCCCTCCACTTT; cdr3_aa: CASSGRGQSSYNSPLHF
v_call: TRBV5-1; d_call: TRBD1; j_call: TRBJ2-3; clone_size: NA; cdr3_nt: TGCGCCAGCAGGATAACAGGGGTGGGGACAGATACGCAGTATTTT; cdr3_aa: CASRITGVGTDTQYF
v_call: TRBV6-5; d_call: NA; j_call: TRBJ1-4; clone_size: NA; cdr3_nt: TGTGCCAGCAGCCGACAGTTTAATGAAAAACTGTTTTTT; cdr3_aa: CASSRQFNEKLFF
v_call: TRBV9; d_call: TRBD1; j_call: TRBJ2-6; clone_size: NA; cdr3_nt: TGTGCCAGCAGCGTTCCGACAGGGCCAAGCTCTGGGGCCAACGTCCTGACTTTC; cdr3_aa: CASSVPTGPSSGANVLTF
v_call: TRBV7-9; d_call: NA; j_call: TRBJ2-7; clone_size: NA; cdr3_nt: TGTGCCAGCAGCTTAGCTGGACAGACCTACGAGCAGTACTTC; cdr3_aa: CASSLAGQTYEQYF
v_call: TRBV15; d_call: NA; j_call: TRBJ1-3; clone_size: NA; cdr3_nt: TGTGCCACCAGCAGCTACAGGGCCGGAAACACCATATATTTT; cdr3_aa: CATSSYRAGNTIYF
v_call: TRBV27; d_call: NA; j_call: TRBJ2-5; clone_size: NA; cdr3_nt: TGTGCCAGCAGTTTCTTGTACCAAGAGACCCAGTACTTC; cdr3_aa: CASSFLYQETQYF
v_call: TRBV5-6; d_call: NA; j_call: TRBJ1-6; clone_size: once; cdr3_nt: TGTGCCAGCAGCCCGATCACTGGAACTAAGAGCTCCTATAATTCACCCCTCCACTTT; cdr3_aa: CASSPITGTKSSYNSPLHF
v_call: TRBV4-2; d_call: NA; j_call: TRBJ2-2; clone_size: NA; cdr3_nt: TGTGCCAGCAGCCAAGTCGGGGGAACGGAGCTGTTTTTT; cdr3_aa: CASSQVGGTELFF
v_call: TRBV15; d_call: NA; j_call: TRBJ2-7; clone_size: NA; cdr3_nt: TGTGCCACCAGCAGAGATCGGGGGATCCTCTTTGAGCAGTACTTC; cdr3_aa: CATSRDRGILFEQYF
v_call: TRBV24-1; d_call: TRBD1; j_call: TRBJ2-7; clone_size: NA; cdr3_nt: TGTGCCCCAGAGGGACAGACGTCTTACGAGCAGTACTTC; cdr3_aa: CAPEGQTSYEQYF
v_call: TRBV15; d_call: NA; j_call: TRBJ1-1; clone_size: NA; cdr3_nt: TGTGCCACCAGCAGAGATGAGGTCTTAACGAACACTGAAGCTTTCTTT; cdr3_aa: CATSRDEVLTNTEAFF
v_call: TRBV27; d_call: NA; j_call: TRBJ1-2; clone_size: NA; cdr3_nt: TGTGCCAGCAGTCCTCGCTGGGGGGGGCTCGACTATGGCTACACCTTC; cdr3_aa: CASSPRWGGLDYGYTF
v_call: TRBV3-1/TRBV3-2; d_call: TRBD1; j_call: TRBJ1-2; clone_size: NA; cdr3_nt: TGTGCCAGCAGCTTCGGACAGGGGACCTATGGCTACACCTTC; cdr3_aa: CASSFGQGTYGYTF